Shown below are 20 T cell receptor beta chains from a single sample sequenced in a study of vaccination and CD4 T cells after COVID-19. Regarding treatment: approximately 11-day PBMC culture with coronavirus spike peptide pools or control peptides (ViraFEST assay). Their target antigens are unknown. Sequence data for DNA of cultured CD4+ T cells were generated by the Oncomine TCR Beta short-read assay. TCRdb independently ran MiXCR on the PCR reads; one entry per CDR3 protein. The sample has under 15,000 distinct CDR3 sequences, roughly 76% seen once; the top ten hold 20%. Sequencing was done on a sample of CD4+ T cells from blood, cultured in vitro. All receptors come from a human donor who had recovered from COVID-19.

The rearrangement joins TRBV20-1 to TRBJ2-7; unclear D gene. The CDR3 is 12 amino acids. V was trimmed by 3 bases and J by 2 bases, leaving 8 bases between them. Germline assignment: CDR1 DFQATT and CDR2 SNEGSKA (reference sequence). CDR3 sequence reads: CSASGNTYEQYF. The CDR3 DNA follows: TGCAGTGCTAGTGGGAACACCTACGAGCAGTACTTC.

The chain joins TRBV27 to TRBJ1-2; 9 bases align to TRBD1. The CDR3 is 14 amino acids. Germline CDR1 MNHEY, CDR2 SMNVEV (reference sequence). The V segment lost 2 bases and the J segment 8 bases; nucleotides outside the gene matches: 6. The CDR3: CASSLVQGAKGYTF. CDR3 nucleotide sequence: TGTGCCAGCAGTTTAGTACAGGGGGCGAAGGGCTACACCTTC.

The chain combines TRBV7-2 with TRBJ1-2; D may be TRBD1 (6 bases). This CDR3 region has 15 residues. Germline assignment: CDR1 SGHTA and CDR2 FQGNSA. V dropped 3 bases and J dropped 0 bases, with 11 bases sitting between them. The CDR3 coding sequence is TGTGCCAGCAGCTTCGGGACACCTGCTAACTATGGCTACACCTTC. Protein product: CASSFGTPANYGYTF.

Here the CDR3 reads CASSLSGAANTEAFF. CDR3 DNA: TGTGCCAGCAGCTTGTCAGGGGCCGCTAACACTGAAGCTTTCTTT. The chain couples TRBV7-9 to TRBJ1-1; TRBD1 is a possible D gene (6 bases). Trimming shortened V by 3 bases and J by 2 bases, and 13 bases separated the two germline ends. Germline CDR1 reads SEHNR; CDR2 reads FQNEAQ (reference sequence). This CDR3 has 15 residues. Combining the CDR3 with reference TRBV7-9 and TRBJ1-1 gives the whole variable domain DTGVSQNPRHKITKRGQNVTFRCDPISEHNRLYWYRQTLGQGPEFLTYFQNEAQLEKSRLLSDRFSAERPKGSFSTLEIQRTEQGDSAMYLCASSLSGAANTEAFFGQGTRLTVV.

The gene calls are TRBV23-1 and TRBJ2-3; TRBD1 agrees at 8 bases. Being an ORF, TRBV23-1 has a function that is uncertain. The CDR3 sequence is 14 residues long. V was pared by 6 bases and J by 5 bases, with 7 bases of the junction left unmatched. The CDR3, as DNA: TGCGCCAGCAGCCGGGACAGGTCACTAGATACGCAGTATTTT. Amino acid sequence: CASSRDRSLDTQYF.

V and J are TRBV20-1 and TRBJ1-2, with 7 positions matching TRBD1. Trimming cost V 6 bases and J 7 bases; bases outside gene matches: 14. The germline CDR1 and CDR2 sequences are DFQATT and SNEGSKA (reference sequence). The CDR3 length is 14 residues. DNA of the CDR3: TGCAGTGCCGAAAGTGGCAGGGGGGGCATTGGCTACACCTTC. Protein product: CSAESGRGGIGYTF.

The CDR3 loop is CSARDRYVQFF. The CDR3 region has the DNA TGCAGTGCTAGAGATAGGTATGTGCAGTTCTTC. V usage is TRBV20-1 and J usage is TRBJ2-1; no definite D call. This CDR3 spans 11 amino acids. Germline V gives CDR1 DFQATT, CDR2 SNEGSKA (reference sequence). Trimming cost V 0 bases and J 12 bases, with 9 bases left between them.

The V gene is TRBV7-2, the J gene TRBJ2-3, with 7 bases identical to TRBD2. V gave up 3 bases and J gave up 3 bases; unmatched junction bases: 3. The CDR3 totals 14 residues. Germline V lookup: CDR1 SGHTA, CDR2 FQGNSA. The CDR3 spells CASSFSGGTDTQYF. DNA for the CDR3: TGTGCCAGCAGCTTCTCCGGGGGGACAGATACGCAGTATTTT.

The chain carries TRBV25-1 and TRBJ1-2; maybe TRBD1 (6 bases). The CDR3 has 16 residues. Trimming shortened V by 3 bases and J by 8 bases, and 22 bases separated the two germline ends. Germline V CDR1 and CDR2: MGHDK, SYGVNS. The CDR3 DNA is TGTGCCAGCAGTGACCCACAGGGAAAGGGTATGGGAGGCTACACCTTC. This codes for CASSDPQGKGMGGYTF.

In DNA, the CDR3 is TGTGCCACCAGTGATTACCAATTCGGAGATACGCAGTATTTT. It encodes CATSDYQFGDTQYF. The chain recombines TRBV24-1 with TRBJ2-3; unclear D gene. Trimming took 2 bases from V and 5 from J, leaving 10 bases between them. This CDR3 spans 14 amino acids. The germline V gene has CDR1 KGHDR and CDR2 SFDVKD.

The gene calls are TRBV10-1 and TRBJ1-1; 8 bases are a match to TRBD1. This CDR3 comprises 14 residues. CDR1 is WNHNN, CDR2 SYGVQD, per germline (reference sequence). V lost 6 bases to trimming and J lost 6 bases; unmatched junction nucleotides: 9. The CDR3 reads CASSVKQGVSEAFF. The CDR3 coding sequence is TGCGCCAGCAGCGTAAAACAGGGGGTCTCTGAAGCTTTCTTT.

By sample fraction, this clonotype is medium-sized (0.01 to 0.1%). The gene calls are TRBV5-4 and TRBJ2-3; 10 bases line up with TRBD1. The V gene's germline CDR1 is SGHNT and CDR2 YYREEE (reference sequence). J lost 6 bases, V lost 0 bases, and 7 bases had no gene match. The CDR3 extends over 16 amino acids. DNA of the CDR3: TGTGCCAGCAGCTTGGCCGGACAGGGGGTATTGGATACGCAGTATTTT. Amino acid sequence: CASSLAGQGVLDTQYF.

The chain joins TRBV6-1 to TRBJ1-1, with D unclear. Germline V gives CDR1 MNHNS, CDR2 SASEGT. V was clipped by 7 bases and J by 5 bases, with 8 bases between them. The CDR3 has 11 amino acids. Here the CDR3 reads CASTIKTEAFF. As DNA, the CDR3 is TGTGCCAGCACCATCAAGACTGAAGCTTTCTTT.

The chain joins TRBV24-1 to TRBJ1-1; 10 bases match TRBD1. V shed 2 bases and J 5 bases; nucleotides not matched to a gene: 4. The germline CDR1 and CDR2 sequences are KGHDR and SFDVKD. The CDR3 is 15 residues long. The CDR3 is CATSDWDRGYTEAFF. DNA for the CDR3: TGTGCCACCAGTGATTGGGACAGGGGATATACTGAAGCTTTCTTT.

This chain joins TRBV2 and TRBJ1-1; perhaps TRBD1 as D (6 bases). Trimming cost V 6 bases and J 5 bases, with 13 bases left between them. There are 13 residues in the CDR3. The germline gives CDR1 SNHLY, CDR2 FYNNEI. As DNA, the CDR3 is TGTGCCAGCAGGTACCGGGGGGCGACTGAAGCTTTCTTT. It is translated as CASRYRGATEAFF.

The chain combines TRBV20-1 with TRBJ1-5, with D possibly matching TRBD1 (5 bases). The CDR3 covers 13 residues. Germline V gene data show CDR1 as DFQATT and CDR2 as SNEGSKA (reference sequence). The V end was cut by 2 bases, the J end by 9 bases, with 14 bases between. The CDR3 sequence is CSARQGRGRPQHF. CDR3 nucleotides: TGCAGTGCTAGACAGGGAAGGGGACGGCCCCAGCATTTT.

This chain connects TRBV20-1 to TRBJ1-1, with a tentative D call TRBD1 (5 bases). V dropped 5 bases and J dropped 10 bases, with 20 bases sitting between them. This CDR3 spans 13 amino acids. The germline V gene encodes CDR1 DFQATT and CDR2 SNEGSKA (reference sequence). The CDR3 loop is CSAYGGFGLRAFF. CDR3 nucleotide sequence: TGCAGTGCTTATGGGGGGTTTGGCCTGCGAGCTTTCTTT.

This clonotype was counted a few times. CDR3 DNA: TGTGCCAGCAGCTTGGACTCCTCGCGGGCAGATACGCAGTATTTT. Its protein product is CASSLDSSRADTQYF. This sequence joins TRBV7-2 and TRBJ2-3, with D possibly matching TRBD2 (5 bases). Germline CDR1 SGHTA, CDR2 FQGNSA. This CDR3 is built from 15 residues. The V end lost 3 bases, the J end lost 4 bases, and 14 bases lay between the germline ends.

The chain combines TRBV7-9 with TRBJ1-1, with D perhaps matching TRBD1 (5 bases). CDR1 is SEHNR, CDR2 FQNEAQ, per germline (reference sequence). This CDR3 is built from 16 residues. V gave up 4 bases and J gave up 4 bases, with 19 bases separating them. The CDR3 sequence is CASSSLRGARGTEAFF. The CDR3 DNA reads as TGTGCCAGCAGCTCACTAAGGGGAGCTCGGGGCACTGAAGCTTTCTTT.

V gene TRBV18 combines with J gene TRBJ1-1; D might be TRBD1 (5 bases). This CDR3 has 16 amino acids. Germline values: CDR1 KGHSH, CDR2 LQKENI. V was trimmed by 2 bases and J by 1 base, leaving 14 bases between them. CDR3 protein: CASSPFDRGGNTEAFF. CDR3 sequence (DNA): TGTGCCAGCTCACCATTTGACCGGGGGGGGAACACTGAAGCTTTCTTT. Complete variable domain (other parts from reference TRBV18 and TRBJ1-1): NAGVMQNPRHLVRRRGQEARLRCSPMKGHSHVYWYRQLPEEGLKFMVYLQKENIIDESGMPKERFSAEFPKEGPSILRIQQVVRGDSAAYFCASSPFDRGGNTEAFFGQGTRLTVV.